A selection of T cell receptor beta chains follows, all from one sample in a study of neurological immune-mediated disorders. A single record per CDR3 protein comes from TCRdb applying MiXCR to the 5' RACE reads. Found here are tens of thousands of distinct CDR3 sequences, roughly 5.6% of them singletons; the top ten hold approximately 7%. Sequencing was done on a sample of PBMCs. The receptors were sampled from a man younger than 35 with multiple sclerosis. CDR3s include the opening cysteine and the closing phenylalanine or tryptophan. D genes are given only for firm matches. Clone sizes are given selectively: once, few, many, or a class where the clone is expanded.

size,V,J,D,CDR3,DNA
many,TRBV3-1,TRBJ2-3,-,CASSLQGPDTQYF,TGTGCCAGCAGCCTCCAGGGGCCTGATACGCAGTATTTT
many,TRBV20-1,TRBJ2-1,TRBD2,CSATGLDSNEQFF,TGCAGTGCCACCGGACTAGATAGTAATGAGCAGTTCTTC
many,TRBV20-1,TRBJ1-4,TRBD1,CSAYRGYTTNEKLFF,TGCAGTGCTTACAGGGGGTATACAACTAATGAAAAACTGTTTTTT
many,TRBV24-1,TRBJ2-7,TRBD2,CATSDPGTSGSPYEQYF,TGTGCCACCAGTGATCCCGGGACTAGCGGGTCCCCTTACGAGCAGTACTTC
many,TRBV6-1,TRBJ2-7,-,CASSEPTDTYEQYF,TGTGCCAGCAGTGAGCCGACAGATACCTACGAGCAGTACTTC
many,TRBV20-1,TRBJ2-2,-,CSAPPGGPGVGELFF,TGCAGTGCCCCTCCCGGGGGGCCTGGTGTCGGGGAGCTGTTTTTT
many,TRBV20-1,TRBJ2-7,TRBD2,CSIWREGGEQYF,TGCAGCATCTGGCGGGAGGGCGGCGAGCAGTACTTC
-,TRBV6-6,TRBJ1-5,-,CASSYGGSSNQPQNF,TGTGCCAGCAGTTACGGAGGGAGTAGCAATCAGCCCCAGAATTTT
many,TRBV28,TRBJ1-3,-,CASRPHGYSLYSGNTIYF,TGTGCCAGCAGGCCCCATGGGTACTCCCTGTACTCTGGAAACACCATATATTTT
-,TRBV30,TRBJ1-5,-,CAWSPERYQPQHF,TGTGCCTGGAGTCCCGAACGGTATCAGCCCCAGCATTTT
once,TRBV19,TRBJ1-1,TRBD1,CASRTGQGARGTEAFF,TGTGCCAGTAGGACCGGACAGGGGGCGCGAGGCACTGAAGCTTTCTTT
many,TRBV7-8,TRBJ1-1,-,CASSLVEALPNTEAFF,TGTGCCAGCAGCTTAGTTGAGGCCCTTCCGAACACTGAAGCTTTCTTT
many,TRBV7-2,TRBJ2-1,-,CASRVYNEQFF,TGTGCCAGCAGAGTTTACAATGAGCAGTTCTTC
many,TRBV20-1,TRBJ2-1,TRBD2,CSARDGAGDWNEQFF,TGCAGTGCTAGAGATGGGGCGGGAGACTGGAATGAGCAGTTCTTC
many,TRBV7-8,TRBJ1-5,TRBD1,CASSAGDRVNNQPQHF,TGTGCCAGCAGCGCGGGGGACAGGGTAAACAATCAGCCCCAGCATTTT
many,TRBV29-1,TRBJ2-1,-,CSVDAGSYNEQFF,TGCAGCGTTGACGCGGGTTCCTACAATGAGCAGTTCTTC
many,TRBV6-5,TRBJ2-7,-,CASSYSITAAGEQYF,TGTGCCAGCAGTTACTCGATAACGGCCGCGGGGGAGCAGTACTTC
many,TRBV6-4,TRBJ1-5,TRBD1,CASIDRASNQPQHF,TGTGCCAGCATCGACAGGGCAAGCAATCAGCCCCAGCATTTT
many,TRBV5-1,TRBJ1-3,TRBD1,CASSQDIQGFTDTIYF,TGCGCCAGCAGCCAGGATATACAGGGGTTTACGGACACCATATATTTT
many,TRBV12-3/TRBV12-4,TRBJ2-7,TRBD2,CASSPPSGGAFKQYF,TGTGCCAGCAGTCCGCCTAGCGGGGGGGCTTTTAAGCAGTACTTC
many,TRBV20-1,TRBJ1-4,TRBD1,CSARDSRNEKLFF,TGCAGTGCTCGGGACAGCCGAAATGAAAAACTGTTTTTT
many,TRBV5-4,TRBJ1-3,-,CASSLSDISGNTIYF,TGTGCCAGCAGCTTGAGCGACATCTCTGGAAACACCATATATTTT
medium-sized,TRBV7-9,TRBJ2-7,-,CASSLSTSWRYEQYF,TGTGCCAGCAGCTTATCGACTAGTTGGAGATACGAGCAGTACTTC
many,TRBV2,TRBJ1-1,-,CASKGGEMNTEAFF,TGTGCCAGCAAGGGGGGAGAAATGAACACTGAAGCTTTCTTT
many,TRBV12-3/TRBV12-4,TRBJ2-7,-,CASSLSHEQYF,TGTGCCAGCAGTTTGTCCCACGAGCAGTACTTC
many,TRBV5-1,TRBJ1-3,-,CASSLGIRSGNTIYF,TGCGCCAGCAGCTTGGGAATTCGCTCTGGAAACACCATATATTTT
-,TRBV4-2,TRBJ2-1,TRBD2,CASSLSGGTSGGSLSYNEQFF,TGTGCCAGCAGCCTTTCCGGGGGGACTAGCGGGGGCTCTTTATCCTACAATGAGCAGTTCTTC
many,TRBV20-1,TRBJ2-3,TRBD2,CSAASGGALADTQYF,TGCAGTGCTGCCAGCGGGGGGGCCCTGGCAGATACGCAGTATTTT
many,TRBV28,TRBJ2-7,TRBD1,CASKFTGTGVGEQYF,TGTGCCAGCAAGTTTACCGGGACAGGGGTGGGCGAGCAGTACTTC
many,TRBV11-2,TRBJ1-5,TRBD1,CASSRTGGNQPQHF,TGTGCCAGCAGCAGGACAGGCGGCAATCAGCCCCAGCATTTT
many,TRBV28,TRBJ2-3,TRBD2,CASSYASGRSTDTQYF,TGTGCCAGCAGCTACGCTAGCGGGAGAAGCACAGATACGCAGTATTTT
many,TRBV10-3,TRBJ1-1,-,CASHGHSPQFNTEAFF,TGTGCCTCACACGGTCATTCCCCACAGTTCAACACTGAAGCTTTCTTT
many,TRBV5-1,TRBJ2-7,-,CASSLGPTSWGSYEQYF,TGCGCCAGCAGCTTGGGCCCCACTAGCTGGGGGTCCTACGAGCAGTACTTC
-,TRBV4-2,TRBJ2-1,TRBD1,CASGMSDRGGVDEQFF,TGTGCCAGCGGTATGTCGGACAGGGGCGGAGTTGATGAGCAGTTCTTC
many,TRBV5-1,TRBJ2-2,-,CASSGGTLNTGELFF,TGCGCCAGCAGCGGCGGGACGTTGAACACCGGGGAGCTGTTTTTT
many,TRBV20-1,TRBJ1-2,-,CSASRRGYGYTF,TGCAGTGCTAGTCGGAGGGGTTATGGCTACACCTTC
many,TRBV7-2,TRBJ2-3,TRBD2,CASSDSTFLAGGPLDTQYF,TGTGCCAGCAGCGACTCCACCTTTCTGGCGGGGGGGCCGTTAGATACGCAGTATTTT